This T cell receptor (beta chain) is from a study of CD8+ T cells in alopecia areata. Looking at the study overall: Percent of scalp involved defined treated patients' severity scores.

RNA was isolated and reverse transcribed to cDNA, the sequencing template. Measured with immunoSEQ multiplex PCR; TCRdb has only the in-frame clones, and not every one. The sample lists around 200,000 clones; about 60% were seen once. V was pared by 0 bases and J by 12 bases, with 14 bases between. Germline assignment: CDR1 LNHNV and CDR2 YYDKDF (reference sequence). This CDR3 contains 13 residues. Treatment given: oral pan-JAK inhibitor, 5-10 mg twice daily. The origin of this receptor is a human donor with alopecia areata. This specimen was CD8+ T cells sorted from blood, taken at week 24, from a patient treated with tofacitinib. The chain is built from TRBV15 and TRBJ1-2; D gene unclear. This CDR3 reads CATSRESSGLHTF. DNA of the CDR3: TGTGCCACCAGCAGAGAGTCTTCTGGGTTACACACCTTC.